The 21 T cell receptor beta chains reported below all come from one sample, sequenced in a study of T cell responses to AZD1222 COVID-19 vaccine. TCRdb's table, derived via immunoSEQ multiplex PCR, lists solely in-frame clones and lacks some. This sample has 130,000 to 150,000 clones, with 82% found just once. The starting material was peripheral blood, obtained on day 0 of MenACWY control vaccination. These receptors were taken from an adult in good health.

V gene TRBV23-1 combines with J gene TRBJ1-4; the D gene is possibly TRBD1 (5 bases). TRBV23-1 has ORF status, its function being uncertain. The CDR3 loop spans 11 amino acids. The germline V and J ends were trimmed by 10 bases and 6 bases, with 9 bases remaining between them. The CDR3 sequence is CATQGDEKLFF. CDR3 coding DNA: TGCGCCACCCAAGGGGATGAAAAACTGTTTTTT.

The rearrangement uses TRBV5-1 and TRBJ2-6; D may be TRBD1 or TRBD2 (5 bases each). From germline, CDR1 is SGHRS and CDR2 YFSETQ. Trimming stripped 3 bases from V and 4 bases from J, with 11 bases between. This CDR3 has 15 amino acids. CDR3: CASSSGDGGANVLTF. The CDR3 nucleotides are TGCGCCAGCAGCTCCGGGGACGGCGGGGCCAACGTCCTGACTTTC.

The chain is built from TRBV7-3 and TRBJ1-1; no clear D. CDR1 and CDR2 from the germline V gene are SGHTA and FQGTGA. Trimming pared 4 bases from V and 1 base from J, leaving 10 bases between. This CDR3 is 14 amino acids long. CDR3 sequence reads: CASSSGPQNTEAFF. CDR3 sequence (DNA): TGTGCCAGCAGCTCCGGGCCCCAGAACACTGAAGCTTTCTTT.

J is TRBJ2-3 and V is TRBV5-1; 14 bases map to TRBD2. CDR1 is SGHRS, CDR2 YFSETQ, per germline. After removal of 4 bases from V and 2 bases from J, the junction contained 6 bases not matched to a gene. This CDR3 is built from 17 residues. The CDR3 nucleotides are TGCGCCAGCAGCCCACGGACTAGCGGGGGGCCCACAGATACGCAGTATTTT. Amino acid sequence: CASSPRTSGGPTDTQYF.

The chain carries TRBV4-1 and TRBJ2-1; 9 bases match TRBD2. The CDR3 extends over 18 amino acids. Germline V gene data show CDR1 as MGHRA and CDR2 as YSYEKL. V shed 0 bases and J 4 bases; nucleotides not matched to a gene: 10. Written as DNA, the CDR3 is TGCGCCAGCAGCCAAGAGGCCAGCGGGGGGACTATTTACAATGAGCAGTTCTTC. Translated: CASSQEASGGTIYNEQFF.

The V and J genes are TRBV6-5 and TRBJ1-2; D uncertain. CDR3 length: 13 residues. V dropped 2 bases and J dropped 7 bases, with 11 bases sitting between them. Germline V lookup: CDR1 MNHEY, CDR2 SVGAGI. The CDR3: CASSYPSGGGYTF. The CDR3 DNA sequence: TGTGCCAGCAGTTACCCCTCCGGAGGTGGCTACACCTTC.

As concerns this clone: Its ends do not fully match the called genes, so a read error is possible. The chain recombines TRBV7-9 with TRBJ1-1, with D maybe TRBD1 (6 bases). There are 14 residues in the CDR3. Germline V lookup: CDR1 SEHNR, CDR2 FQNEAQ (reference sequence). CDR3 sequence: CASSLTPGDTEAFF. The DNA of the CDR3 is TGTGCCAGCAGCCTAACACCTGGGGACACTGAGGCTTTCTTT.

The chain uses TRBV5-1 and TRBJ2-3, with TRBD2 matching 10 bases. V was clipped by 4 bases and J by 3 bases; unmatched bases: 5. The CDR3 has 15 amino acids. Germline V CDR1 and CDR2: SGHRS, YFSETQ. CDR3 nucleotides: TGCGCCAGCAGCGACGGGACTAGCGTTACAGATACGCAGTATTTT. As protein: CASSDGTSVTDTQYF.

This clone appeared a single time. This rearrangement joins TRBV10-3 to TRBJ1-5; D gene unclear. This CDR3 is 14 amino acids long. Deletions cut 0 bases from V and 9 bases from J, with 12 bases between. Germline CDR1 ENHRY, CDR2 SYGVKD. CDR3 nucleotide sequence: TGTGCCATCAGTGAGTCAGGTCAAGACGCGCCCCAGCATTTT. It yields the protein CAISESGQDAPQHF.

The chain recombines TRBV9 with TRBJ1-4; D call uncertain. The CDR3 extends over 15 amino acids. The V and J ends lost 0 bases and 3 bases respectively, with 9 bases between them. Germline assignment: CDR1 SGDLS and CDR2 YYNGEE. CDR3 sequence (DNA): TGTGCCAGCAGCGTAGCGCACAACTCTAATGAAAAACTGTTTTTT. The encoded protein is CASSVAHNSNEKLFF.

The chain employs TRBV9 and TRBJ1-1; the match to TRBD1 covers 7 bases. Germline V gene data show CDR1 as SGDLS and CDR2 as YYNGEE. The trim removed 0 bases at V and 0 bases at J, leaving 5 bases unmatched. The CDR3 has 16 amino acids. Here the CDR3 DNA reads TGTGCCAGCAGCGTAGAAGGAGGGGGCATGAACACTGAAGCTTTCTTT. Translation gives CASSVEGGGMNTEAFF.

The V gene is TRBV5-4, the J gene TRBJ1-2, with TRBD1 as a possible D gene (5 bases). The CDR3 is 17 amino acids. The V gene's germline CDR1 is SGHNT and CDR2 YYREEE (reference sequence). Trimming took off 4 bases at V and 5 bases at J, with 24 bases between the two ends. This CDR3 reads CASSLNGGTSLGYGYTF. CDR3 bases: TGTGCCAGCAGCCTAAACGGCGGGACCTCTCTCGGGTATGGCTACACCTTC.

Notes on this clone: Other DNA sequences within the sample encode an identical CDR3. The CDR3 region has the DNA TGTGCCATCAGAGGACAGGGGGATTCACCCCTCCACTTT. Its protein is CAIRGQGDSPLHF. This rearrangement joins TRBV10-3 to TRBJ1-6; 10 nucleotides line up with TRBD1. The CDR3 sequence is 13 residues long. V trimming: 6 bases; J trimming: 8 bases; junction bases outside the gene matches: 1. CDR1 is ENHRY and CDR2 is SYGVKD in the germline V gene.

The V call is TRBV25-1, the J call TRBJ2-3, with D tentatively TRBD1 (5 bases). The CDR3 contains 13 residues. The V gene lost 11 bases and the J gene lost 6 bases, with 18 bases spanning the gap. Germline values: CDR1 MGHDK, CDR2 SYGVNS. This CDR3 reads CALPGQADDTQYF. CDR3 DNA: TGTGCCCTACCAGGGCAGGCAGACGATACGCAGTATTTT.

This chain joins TRBV29-1 and TRBJ2-4; D ambiguous. The germline V gene encodes CDR1 SQVTM and CDR2 ANQGSEA. V lost 5 bases to trimming and J lost 0 bases, with 8 bases between them. This CDR3 is built from 13 residues. Here the CDR3 DNA reads TGCAGCGTTCGACGGCTAGCCAAAAACATTCAGTACTTC. It codes for CSVRRLAKNIQYF.

V usage is TRBV5-1 and J usage is TRBJ2-1; D gene unclear. V was pared by 0 bases and J by 12 bases, with 10 bases between. This CDR3 contains 12 residues. Germline V gene lookup returns CDR1 SGHRS and CDR2 YFSETQ. CDR3 amino acids: CASSLDSSGQFF. DNA for the CDR3: TGCGCCAGCAGCTTGGACTCTTCGGGGCAGTTCTTC.

This clone was seen just once. The chain has TRBV7-9 and TRBJ1-1; TRBD1 matches 11 bases. The trim removed 5 bases at V and 5 bases at J, leaving 7 bases unmatched. Germline-derived CDR1 and CDR2 are SEHNR and FQNEAQ (reference sequence). CDR3 length: 15 residues. This CDR3 reads CASSQGQGGRTEAFF. In DNA, the CDR3 is TGTGCCAGCAGCCAGGGACAGGGGGGCCGTACTGAAGCTTTCTTT.

The chain combines TRBV2 with TRBJ1-1; TRBD1 matches at 7 bases. CDR1 is SNHLY, CDR2 FYNNEI, per germline. This CDR3 region has 14 residues. V trimming: 6 bases; J trimming: 7 bases; junction bases outside the gene matches: 11. The CDR3 nucleotides are TGTGCCAGCAGGCCGGGTGACAGGGAAGGTGAAGCTTTCTTT. It codes for CASRPGDREGEAFF.

The V and J genes are TRBV30 and TRBJ1-1, with TRBD1 identical over 7 bases. Germline V CDR1 and CDR2: GTSNPN, SVGIG (reference sequence). V shed 2 bases, J shed 5 bases, and the junction held 5 bases outside the gene matches. This CDR3 has 13 residues. CDR3 sequence reads: CAWSTGDWTEAFF. CDR3 DNA: TGTGCCTGGAGTACAGGGGATTGGACTGAAGCTTTCTTT.

This clone was counted many times. This chain uses TRBV11-2 with TRBJ1-2, with D possibly TRBD1 on 5 matching bases. V was pared by 1 base and J by 6 bases, with 12 bases between. CDR3 length: 14 amino acids. From germline, CDR1 is SGHAT and CDR2 FQNNGV. CDR3 nucleotide sequence: TGTGCCAGCAGCTTAGCAGAGGGGATGGATGGCTACACCTTC. Protein sequence: CASSLAEGMDGYTF.

The chain uses TRBV6-5 and TRBJ2-2, with D tentatively TRBD2 (5 bases). Germline values: CDR1 MNHEY, CDR2 SVGAGI. The V end was cut by 5 bases, the J end by 3 bases, with 13 bases between. The CDR3 is 15 amino acids. The CDR3 DNA is TGTGCCAGCAGTCCGCAGGACTTATACACCGGGGAGCTGTTTTTT. The encoded protein is CASSPQDLYTGELFF.